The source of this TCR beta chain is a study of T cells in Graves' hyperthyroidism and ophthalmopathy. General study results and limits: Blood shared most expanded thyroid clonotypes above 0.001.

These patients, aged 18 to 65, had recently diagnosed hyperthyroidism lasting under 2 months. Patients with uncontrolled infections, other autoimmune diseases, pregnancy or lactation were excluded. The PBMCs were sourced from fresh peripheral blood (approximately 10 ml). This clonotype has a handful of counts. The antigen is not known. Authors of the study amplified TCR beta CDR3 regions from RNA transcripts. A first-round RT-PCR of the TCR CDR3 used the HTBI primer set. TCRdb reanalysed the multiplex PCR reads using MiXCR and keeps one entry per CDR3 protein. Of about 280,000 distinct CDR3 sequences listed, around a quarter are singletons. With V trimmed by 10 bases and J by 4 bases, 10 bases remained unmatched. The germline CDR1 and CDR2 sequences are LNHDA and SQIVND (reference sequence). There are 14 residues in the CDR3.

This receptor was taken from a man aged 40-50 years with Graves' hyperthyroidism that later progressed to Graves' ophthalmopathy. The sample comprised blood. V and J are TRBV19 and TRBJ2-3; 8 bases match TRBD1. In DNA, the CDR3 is TGTGCCACAACACGGACAGGGAGCGCAGATACGCAGTATTTT. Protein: CATTRTGSADTQYF.